This T cell receptor beta chain was recorded in a study of identical twins (dated by TCRdb to 2015 to 2016). For the wider study: To test whether fetal clonotypes persist, this study deep-sequenced TCR alpha and beta repertoires from monozygotic twins, from unrelated adults of various ages, and from cord blood. To rule out contamination, replicate twin experiments were performed at different times with different library preparation protocols. Overall study outcomes, separate from this receptor: Invariant T cells such as MAIT and iNKT could partly confound zero-insertion analyses, though diverse VJ usage argued against this for most clonotypes. Conclusions relied on cross-sectional statistical analysis, since the same donors could not be followed over many years. Abundant cord blood beta clonotypes carried fewer insertions; young adult naive repertoires showed a weaker similar trend, while memory repertoires showed none. Recombination models systematically underestimated out-of-frame TCR alpha sharing in monozygotic twins but agreed with sharing between unrelated individuals. Compared with coincidental sharing between unrelated individuals, an excess of low generation-probability sequences was observed among out-of-frame TCR alpha sequences shared between twins. A weaker excess of twin sharing was found in beta out-of-frame sequences because the signal-to-noise ratio was lowered by fewer shared sequences.

Every donor in the study was a healthy Caucasian. This clonotype was seen more than once but under ten times. Which antigen it targets is not known. Per-base quality was not reported, and no clone a single base away is much larger than it. The CDR3 starts with the cysteine, ends with the phenylalanine, and has 15 residues. Left in the record is the CDR3 DNA by itself, 45 bases read in frame from the first base. The V and J ends are trimmed by 2 bases and 4 bases, leaving 12 bases between them. Sequences SGHTA (CDR1) and FQGNSA (CDR2) are obtained from the germline V gene. Preparation of the library involved 5' RACE. Sequenced on an Illumina HiSeq 2000. Template switching added a universal primer binding site, and the final cDNA carried a unique molecular identifier that allowed TCR cDNA molecules to be counted accurately. Specific primers in the conserved constant-segment region were used to synthesize first-strand cDNA for TCR alpha and beta chains. To control for contamination, every cDNA library was double barcoded, receiving both a SMART-Mk sample barcode and Illumina barcodes. TruSeq adapter sequences along with Illumina sample barcodes were introduced in two successive PCR steps. The TCR alpha and beta cDNA libraries were sequenced on the Illumina HiSeq platform using custom primers. Turning to the authors' computational methods: Unique molecular identifiers were extracted from raw reads with MiGEC, and CDR3 positions were determined with MiXCR. Recombination models were inferred per individual with the repgenHMM and IGoR tools using an EM algorithm. The tcR package in R was used for shared clonotype analysis, with sharing normalized by the product of cloneset sizes. To study raw recombination without the effects of thymic and clonal selection, out-of-frame nonproductive sequences were analyzed. TCRdb handled the public reads itself, with Q25 trimming in fastp and clone calling in MiXCR, and kept productive beta chains. Duplicate CDR3 protein sequences are folded into a single record with the most common DNA and genes. These V and J calls originate from TCRdb's pipeline instead of the authors' own analysis. A total of roughly 1.6 million distinct CDR3 sequences appear in this sample, about 32% of them only once. The top ten constitute around 0.3% of the sample.

The sequence was collected from a newborn girl in good health. Input material: cord blood. Recombination joined TRBV7-2 with TRBJ2-1; D gene: possibly TRBD2, on 5 matching bases. The CDR3 is CASSLYRGIYNEQFF. The bases read TGTGCCAGCAGCTTATATCGGGGAATATACAATGAGCAGTTCTTC.